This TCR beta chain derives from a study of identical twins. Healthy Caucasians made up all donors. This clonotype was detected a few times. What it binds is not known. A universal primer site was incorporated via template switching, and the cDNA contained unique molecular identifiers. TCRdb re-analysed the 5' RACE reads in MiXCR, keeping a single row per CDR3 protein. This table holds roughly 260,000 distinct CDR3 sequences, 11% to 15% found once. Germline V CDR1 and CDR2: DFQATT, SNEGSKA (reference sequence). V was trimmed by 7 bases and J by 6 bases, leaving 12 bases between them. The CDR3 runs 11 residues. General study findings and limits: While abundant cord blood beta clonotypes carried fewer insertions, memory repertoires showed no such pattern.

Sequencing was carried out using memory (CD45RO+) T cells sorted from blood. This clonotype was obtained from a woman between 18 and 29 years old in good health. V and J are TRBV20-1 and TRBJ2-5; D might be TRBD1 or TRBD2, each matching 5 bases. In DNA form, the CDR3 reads TGCAGTGTTCGGGACGCCAAGACCCAGTACTTC. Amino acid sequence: CSVRDAKTQYF.